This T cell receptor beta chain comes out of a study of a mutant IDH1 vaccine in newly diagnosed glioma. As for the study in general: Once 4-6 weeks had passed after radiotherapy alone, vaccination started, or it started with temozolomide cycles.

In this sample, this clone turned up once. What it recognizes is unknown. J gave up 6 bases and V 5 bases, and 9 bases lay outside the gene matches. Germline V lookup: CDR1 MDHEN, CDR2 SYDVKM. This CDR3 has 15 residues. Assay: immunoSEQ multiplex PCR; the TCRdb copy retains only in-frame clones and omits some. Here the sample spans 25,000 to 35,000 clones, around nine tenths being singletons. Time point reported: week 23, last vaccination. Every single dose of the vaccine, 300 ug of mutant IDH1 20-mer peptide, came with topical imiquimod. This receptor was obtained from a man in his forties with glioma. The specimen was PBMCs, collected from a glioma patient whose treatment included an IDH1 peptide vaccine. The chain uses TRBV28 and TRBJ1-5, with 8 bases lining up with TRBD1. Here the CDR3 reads CASSPDRVTTQPQHF. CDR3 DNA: TGTGCCAGCAGTCCGGACAGGGTCACCACTCAGCCCCAGCATTTT. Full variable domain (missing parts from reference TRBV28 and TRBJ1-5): DVKVTQSSRYLVKRTGEKVFLECVQDMDHENMFWYRQDPGLGLRLIYFSYDVKMKEKGDIPEGYSVSREKKERFSLILESASTNQTSMYLCASSPDRVTTQPQHFGDGTRLSIL.